The 20 T cell receptor beta chains below were found in one sample sequenced in a study of cytomegalovirus exposure and HLA in healthy donors. The PCR used 60 Vbeta and 13 Jbeta primers. The protocol was immunoSEQ multiplex PCR, while the TCRdb copy is restricted to in-frame clones and leaves out a portion. The table lists roughly 190,000 clones. Sequencing used PBMCs. The source of these receptors is a woman under 30 in good health and CMV-seropositive.

This sequence joins TRBV11-2 and TRBJ1-4; D may be TRBD1 (5 bases). From germline, CDR1 is SGHAT and CDR2 FQNNGV. Trimming took off 5 bases at V and 0 bases at J, with 13 bases between the two ends. CDR3 length equals 16 residues. Written as DNA, the CDR3 is TGTGCCAGCAGCCGCTCGGGGGGTGCAACTAATGAAAAACTGTTTTTT. Amino acid sequence: CASSRSGGATNEKLFF.

V gene TRBV4-2 combines with J gene TRBJ1-4; 9 nucleotides align to TRBD1. There are 16 residues in the CDR3. Trimming took 6 bases from V and 8 from J; bases not matched to a gene: 13. Germline V CDR1 and CDR2: LGHNA, YNFKEQ. Here the CDR3 DNA reads TGTGCCAGCAGTAGACCGGGACAGGGACCGGGGGAAAAACTGTTTTTT. It yields the protein CASSRPGQGPGEKLFF.

This chain connects TRBV7-8 to TRBJ2-7; D may be TRBD2 (6 bases). The CDR3 consists of 13 residues. V was trimmed by 1 base and J by 2 bases, leaving 6 bases between them. CDR1 and CDR2 from the germline V gene are SGHVS and FQNEAQ. The CDR3 bases are TGTGCCAGCAGCTTAGGGACTACCTACGAGCAGTACTTC. It encodes CASSLGTTYEQYF.

The genes are TRBV7-2 and TRBJ2-2; 7 bases align to TRBD2. J gave up 1 base and V 7 bases, and 12 bases lay outside the gene matches. The CDR3 contains 17 residues. Germline CDR1 is SGHTA and CDR2 is FQGNSA. DNA of the CDR3: TGTGCCAGCACCTCCCGGTGGGGGGGTTTGAACACCGGGGAGCTGTTTTTT. Translation gives CASTSRWGGLNTGELFF.

The chain couples TRBV6-6 to TRBJ1-1; D remains ambiguous. CDR1 is MNHNY and CDR2 is SVGAGI in the germline V gene (reference sequence). CDR3 size: 16 residues. V was trimmed by 1 base and J by 2 bases, leaving 14 bases between them. The CDR3 region has the DNA TGTGCCAGCAGTTACTGGAGAATAGAAGAAAACACTGAAGCTTTCTTT. Protein: CASSYWRIEENTEAFF.

This rearrangement joins TRBV5-1 to TRBJ1-1; 9 nucleotides match TRBD1. V lost 8 bases, J lost 4 bases, and 18 bases stayed unmatched. The CDR3 is made up of 17 amino acids. The germline V gene encodes CDR1 SGHRS and CDR2 YFSETQ. The CDR3 loop reads CASIPGTGILGATEAFF. Written as DNA, the CDR3 is TGCGCCAGTATCCCGGGGACAGGGATTCTTGGCGCCACTGAAGCTTTCTTT.

This rearrangement joins TRBV27 to TRBJ2-1, with no clear D. V lost 5 bases and J lost 6, with 5 bases in between. This CDR3 region has 11 residues. The germline V gene encodes CDR1 MNHEY and CDR2 SMNVEV (reference sequence). The CDR3 spells CASSRFNEQFF. Written as DNA, the CDR3 is TGTGCCAGCAGTCGTTTCAATGAGCAGTTCTTC.

The CDR3 region has the DNA TGTGCCAGCTCTAATCCCAATCAGCCCCAGCATTTT. Translated: CASSNPNQPQHF. The chain combines TRBV18 with TRBJ1-5; no reliable D call. V lost 6 bases and J 3 bases, leaving 6 bases between the germline ends. This CDR3 region has 12 residues. CDR1 KGHSH and CDR2 LQKENI come from the germline V gene.

The V and J genes are TRBV4-1 and TRBJ1-1; 8 nucleotides line up with TRBD1. CDR1 MGHRA and CDR2 YSYEKL come from the germline V gene. The V segment lost 3 bases and the J segment 6 bases; nucleotides outside the gene matches: 9. The CDR3 has 15 residues. CDR3 coding DNA: TGCGCCAGCAGCCAGGACCGGACAGGGAGAGCTGAAGCTTTCTTT. Its translation is CASSQDRTGRAEAFF.

The CDR3 loop is CASSLGGGAGTEAFF. The CDR3 DNA sequence: TGTGCCAGCAGCTTGGGGGGGGGCGCAGGCACTGAAGCTTTCTTT. The rearrangement uses TRBV5-4 and TRBJ1-1; possible D gene TRBD1, 6 bases. V was pared by 0 bases and J by 4 bases, with 13 bases between. The CDR3 is made up of 15 amino acids. CDR1 is SGHNT and CDR2 is YYREEE in the germline V gene (reference sequence).

The chain uses TRBV7-9 and TRBJ2-1, with D maybe TRBD2 (6 bases). CDR1 is SEHNR, CDR2 FQNEAQ, per germline (reference sequence). Trimming shortened V by 8 bases and J by 6 bases, and 20 bases separated the two germline ends. The CDR3 contains 15 residues. CDR3 in DNA: TGTGCCAGCCGATCAAATCCGGGACTGGTCAATGAGCAGTTCTTC. Its protein product is CASRSNPGLVNEQFF.

The V call is TRBV13, the J call TRBJ2-1; 7 bases are a match to TRBD2. Germline V gives CDR1 PRHDT, CDR2 FYEKMQ (reference sequence). The CDR3 consists of 16 residues. V dropped 7 bases and J dropped 0; count of bases not matched to a gene: 9. This CDR3 is CASTKLAISSYNEQFF. In DNA form, the CDR3 reads TGTGCCAGCACTAAACTAGCGATTAGCTCCTACAATGAGCAGTTCTTC.

CDR3 in amino acids: CASSVERRGTDTQYF. The DNA of the CDR3 is TGTGCCAGCAGCGTGGAGCGTAGAGGCACAGATACGCAGTATTTT. This chain connects TRBV9 to TRBJ2-3; the D is unclear. Trimming stripped 2 bases from V and 1 base from J, with 11 bases between. The CDR3 contains 15 residues. The V gene's germline CDR1 is SGDLS and CDR2 YYNGEE. Combining the CDR3 with reference TRBV9 and TRBJ2-3 gives the whole variable domain DSGVTQTPKHLITATGQRVTLRCSPRSGDLSVYWYQQSLDQGLQFLIQYYNGEERAKGNILERFSAQQFPDLHSELNLSSLELGDSALYFCASSVERRGTDTQYFGPGTRLTVL.

This chain joins TRBV10-3 and TRBJ2-2, with D possibly matching TRBD1 (5 bases). The CDR3 totals 11 residues. The V gene's germline CDR1 is ENHRY and CDR2 SYGVKD. The germline V and J ends were trimmed by 6 bases and 9 bases, with 8 bases remaining between them. The CDR3 loop is CAIRRTRELFF. DNA for the CDR3: TGTGCCATCAGAAGGACACGGGAGCTGTTTTTT.

The CDR3: CASSDTDRGVGYGYTF. In DNA, the CDR3 is TGCGCCAGCAGTGACACGGACAGGGGAGTTGGATATGGCTACACCTTC. The gene calls are TRBV5-1 and TRBJ1-2, with 9 bases lining up with TRBD1. CDR1 and CDR2 (germline): SGHRS, YFSETQ. The CDR3 is 16 amino acids. After removal of 5 bases from V and 5 bases from J, the junction contained 13 bases not matched to a gene.

CDR3 protein: CASTPNEQGASEQYF. The CDR3 DNA reads as TGTGCCAGCACCCCAAACGAACAGGGGGCTAGCGAGCAGTACTTC. This rearrangement joins TRBV21-1 to TRBJ2-7; the DNA was not used to check the table's D call, TRBD1. TRBV21-1 constitutes a pseudogene. The CDR3 spans 15 residues.

V and J are TRBV25-1 and TRBJ2-7, with D possibly matching TRBD2 (6 bases). Trimming removed 6 bases at V and 1 base at J, with 10 bases between. The germline CDR1 and CDR2 sequences are MGHDK and SYGVNS. This CDR3 comprises 13 residues. CDR3 region: CASRMGGSYEQYF. The CDR3 nucleotides are TGTGCCAGCAGGATGGGAGGTTCCTACGAGCAGTACTTC.

The rearrangement joins TRBV5-1 to TRBJ1-1, with D hard to call. The V end lost 4 bases, the J end lost 0 bases, and 10 bases lay between the germline ends. The germline V gene encodes CDR1 SGHRS and CDR2 YFSETQ. The length of the CDR3 is 14 residues. CDR3 sequence reads: CASSLSVMNTEAFF. DNA of the CDR3: TGCGCCAGCAGCCTGAGTGTCATGAACACTGAAGCTTTCTTT.

The J gene is TRBJ2-7, the V gene TRBV7-9, with D perhaps matching TRBD1 (6 bases). This CDR3 is built from 13 residues. V lost 4 bases and J 2 bases, leaving 9 bases between the germline ends. Germline V CDR1 and CDR2: SEHNR, FQNEAQ (reference sequence). CDR3: CASSSPGAYEQYF. The DNA for the CDR3 is TGTGCCAGCAGCTCTCCAGGGGCCTACGAGCAGTACTTC. Full variable domain (outside the CDR3, taken from reference TRBV7-9 and TRBJ2-7): DTGVSQNPRHKITKRGQNVTFRCDPISEHNRLYWYRQTLGQGPEFLTYFQNEAQLEKSRLLSDRFSAERPKGSFSTLEIQRTEQGDSAMYLCASSSPGAYEQYFGPGTRLTVT.

This chain connects TRBV10-3 to TRBJ2-3; D gene uncertain. Trimming removed 9 bases from V and 0 bases from J, with 10 bases in between. This CDR3 has 13 amino acids. Germline V lookup: CDR1 ENHRY, CDR2 SYGVKD. As DNA, the CDR3 is TGTGCCATAGCTGCCCGAAGCACAGATACGCAGTATTTT. This sequence encodes CAIAARSTDTQYF.